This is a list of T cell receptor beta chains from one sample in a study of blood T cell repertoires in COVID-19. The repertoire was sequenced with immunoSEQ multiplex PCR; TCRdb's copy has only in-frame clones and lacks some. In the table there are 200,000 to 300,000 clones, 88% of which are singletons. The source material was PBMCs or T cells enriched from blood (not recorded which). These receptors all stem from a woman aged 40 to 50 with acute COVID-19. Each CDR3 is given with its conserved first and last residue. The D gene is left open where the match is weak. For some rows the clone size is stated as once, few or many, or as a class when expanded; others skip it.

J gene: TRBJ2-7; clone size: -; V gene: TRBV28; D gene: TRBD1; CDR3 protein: CASSLDRGTSEQYF; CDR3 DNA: TGTGCCAGCAGTTTAGACAGGGGGACGAGCGAGCAGTACTTC
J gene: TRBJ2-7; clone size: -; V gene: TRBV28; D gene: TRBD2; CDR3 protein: CASSSSAGASYEQYF; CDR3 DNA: TGTGCCAGCAGTTCCTCAGCGGGAGCTAGTTACGAGCAGTACTTC
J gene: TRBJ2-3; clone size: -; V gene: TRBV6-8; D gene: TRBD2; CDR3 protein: CASTKPLDRVLAGADTQYF; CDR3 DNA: TGTGCCAGCACCAAGCCCTTAGACAGAGTCCTAGCGGGAGCAGATACGCAGTATTTT
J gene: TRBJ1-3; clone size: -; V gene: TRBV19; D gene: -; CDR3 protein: CASRSVESPGNTIYF; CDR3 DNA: TGTGCCAGTCGCTCTGTGGAGTCTCCTGGAAACACCATATATTTT
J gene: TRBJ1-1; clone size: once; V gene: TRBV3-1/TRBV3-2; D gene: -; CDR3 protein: CASSQDRENTEAFF; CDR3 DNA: TGTGCCAGCAGCCAAGACCGAGAGAACACTGAAGCTTTCTTT
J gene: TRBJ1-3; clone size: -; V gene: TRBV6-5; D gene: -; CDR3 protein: CASNRVAGNTIYF; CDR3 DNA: TGTGCCAGCAACAGGGTAGCGGGAAACACCATATATTTT
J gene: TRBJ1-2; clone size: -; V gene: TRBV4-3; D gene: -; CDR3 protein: CASSQEIRRGGSHYGYTF; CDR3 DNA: TGCGCCAGCAGCCAAGAAATCCGACGGGGGGGTTCCCACTATGGCTACACCTTC
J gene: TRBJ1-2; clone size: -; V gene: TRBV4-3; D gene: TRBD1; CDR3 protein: CASSQDLGTGYGYTF; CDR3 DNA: TGCGCCAGCAGCCAAGATCTTGGGACAGGCTATGGCTACACCTTC
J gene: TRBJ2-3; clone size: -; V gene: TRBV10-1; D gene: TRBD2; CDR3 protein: CASSDRLAGHTDTQYF; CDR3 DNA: TGCGCCAGCAGCGACCGCCTAGCGGGCCACACAGATACGCAGTATTTT
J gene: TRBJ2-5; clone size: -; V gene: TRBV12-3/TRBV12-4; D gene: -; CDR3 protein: CASTLTGVETQYF; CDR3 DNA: TGTGCCAGCACCCTGACTGGCGTGGAGACCCAGTACTTC
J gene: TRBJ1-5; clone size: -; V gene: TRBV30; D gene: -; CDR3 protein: CASGGAQPQHF; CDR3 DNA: TGTGCCTCCGGAGGAGCTCAGCCCCAGCATTTT
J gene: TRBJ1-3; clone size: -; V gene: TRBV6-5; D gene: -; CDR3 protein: CASSYSGRAGNTIYF; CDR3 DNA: TGTGCCAGCAGTTACTCGGGCAGGGCTGGGAACACCATATATTTT
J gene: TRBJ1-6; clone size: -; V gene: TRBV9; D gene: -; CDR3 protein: CASTRSQLDNSPLHF; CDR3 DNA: TGTGCCAGCACCCGGAGTCAGTTAGATAATTCACCCCTCCACTTT
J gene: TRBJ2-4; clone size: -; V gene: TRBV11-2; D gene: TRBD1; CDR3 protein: CASSARQGARTQYF; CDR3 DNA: TGTGCCAGCAGCGCGCGACAGGGGGCGCGCACTCAGTACTTC
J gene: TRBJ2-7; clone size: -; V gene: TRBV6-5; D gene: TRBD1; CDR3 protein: CASSYSTGQAAYEQYF; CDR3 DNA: TGTGCCAGCAGTTACTCGACGGGACAGGCTGCCTACGAGCAGTACTTC
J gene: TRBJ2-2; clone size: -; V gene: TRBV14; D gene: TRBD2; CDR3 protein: CASSRRLAGDTGELFF; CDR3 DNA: TGTGCCAGCAGCCGGAGACTAGCGGGAGATACCGGGGAGCTGTTTTTT
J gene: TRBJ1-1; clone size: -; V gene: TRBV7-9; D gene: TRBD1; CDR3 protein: CASSLEQGAAEAFF; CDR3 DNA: TGTGCCAGCAGCTTAGAACAGGGGGCAGCTGAAGCTTTCTTT
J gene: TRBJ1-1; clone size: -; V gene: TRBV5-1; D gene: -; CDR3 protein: CASHLQGQGEAFF; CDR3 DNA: TGCGCCAGCCATCTCCAGGGGCAGGGTGAAGCTTTCTTT
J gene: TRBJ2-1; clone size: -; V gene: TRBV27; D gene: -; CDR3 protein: CASSAWSDEQFF; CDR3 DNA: TGTGCCAGCAGCGCGTGGTCCGATGAGCAGTTCTTC
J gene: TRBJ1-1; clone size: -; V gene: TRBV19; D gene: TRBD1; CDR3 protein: CASSDGTGVLTEAFF; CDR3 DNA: TGTGCCAGTAGTGACGGGACAGGGGTGTTGACTGAAGCTTTCTTT
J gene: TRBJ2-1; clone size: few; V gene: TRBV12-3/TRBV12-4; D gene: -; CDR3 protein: CASKLRDNEQFF; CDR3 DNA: TGTGCCAGCAAGCTCCGGGACAATGAGCAGTTCTTC
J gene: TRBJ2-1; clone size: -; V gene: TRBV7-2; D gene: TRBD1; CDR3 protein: CASSLQDRWGNEQFF; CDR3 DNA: TGTGCCAGCAGCCTCCAGGACAGGTGGGGCAATGAGCAGTTCTTC
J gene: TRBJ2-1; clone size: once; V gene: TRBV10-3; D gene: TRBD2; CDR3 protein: CATRIAGDYNEQFF; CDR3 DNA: TGTGCCACCCGGATAGCGGGAGATTACAATGAGCAGTTCTTC
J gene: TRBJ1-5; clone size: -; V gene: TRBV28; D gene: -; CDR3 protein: CASSLGSGPQHF; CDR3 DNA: TGTGCCAGCAGTTTAGGCAGTGGGCCCCAGCATTTT
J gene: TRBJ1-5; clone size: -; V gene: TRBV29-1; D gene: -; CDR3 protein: CSVADTDQPQHF; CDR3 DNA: TGCAGCGTTGCCGACACTGATCAGCCCCAGCATTTT
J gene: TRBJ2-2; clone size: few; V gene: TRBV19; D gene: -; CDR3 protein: CASSQTNTGELFF; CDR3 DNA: TGTGCCAGTAGCCAAACGAACACCGGGGAGCTGTTTTTT
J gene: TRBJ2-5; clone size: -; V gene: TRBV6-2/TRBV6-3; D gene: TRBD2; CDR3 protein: CASSSGGRGGETQYF; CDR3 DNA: TGTGCCAGCAGTTCTGGCGGGAGGGGAGGAGAGACCCAGTACTTC
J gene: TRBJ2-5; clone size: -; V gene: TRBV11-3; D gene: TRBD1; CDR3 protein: CASSLADGTGQETQYF; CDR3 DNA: TGTGCCAGCAGCTTAGCGGATGGGACAGGACAAGAGACCCAGTACTTC
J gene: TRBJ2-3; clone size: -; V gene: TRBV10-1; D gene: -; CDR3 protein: CASSESGSGTDTQYF; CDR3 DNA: TGCGCCAGCAGTGAATCGGGGAGCGGAACAGATACGCAGTATTTT